One and the same sample provided the 20 T cell receptor beta chains below, sequenced in a study of shared clonotypes between healthy human individuals (dated by TCRdb to 2020 to 2021). Libraries were made using the immunoSEQ multiplex PCR assay. TCRdb mirrors the immuneACCESS table, restricted to in-frame sequences. Some clones are absent from its copies; in checked studies, under half trace to an unresolved V gene, and the reason for the others is unknown. Here the sample has over a million clones; around three quarters occur a single time. Of the sample, under 0.65% is held by the ten largest clones. Sequencing was done on a sample of memory CD4+ T cells from PBMCs. Reading the label with the study, this specimen's cell subset or site is: CD45RA-negative fraction. The receptors here all came from a man between 18 and 35 years old in good health. Some clones in this sample may be carry-over from other donors' samples.

This clone was seen only a few times. This sequence joins TRBV7-8 and TRBJ1-2; TRBD1 matches at 9 bases. There are 15 residues in the CDR3. CDR1 is SGHVS and CDR2 is FQNEAQ in the germline V gene. After removal of 5 bases from V and 7 bases from J, the junction contained 11 bases not matched to a gene. The CDR3 here is CASSHPRDRVSGYTF. In DNA form, the CDR3 reads TGTGCCAGCAGCCATCCGAGGGACAGGGTTTCTGGCTACACCTTC.

This clone has a single count. The chain recombines TRBV4-3 with TRBJ2-1, with D perhaps given as TRBD1 or TRBD2 (5 bases each). This CDR3 region has 14 residues. CDR1 is LGHNA, CDR2 YSLEER, per germline. The V and J ends lost 4 bases and 7 bases respectively, with 14 bases between them. Here the CDR3 reads CASSLSRGLNEQFF. The CDR3 coding sequence is TGCGCCAGCAGCCTTAGCCGGGGCCTAAATGAGCAGTTCTTC.

V and J are TRBV29-1 and TRBJ1-1; D remains ambiguous. V lost 7 bases to trimming and J lost 1 base, with 19 bases between them. Germline V gives CDR1 SQVTM, CDR2 ANQGSEA. The CDR3 totals 15 residues. In nucleotides, the CDR3 is TGCAGCGCCTCCCCGGGTTGGGCGACGAACACTGAAGCTTTCTTT. It is translated as CSASPGWATNTEAFF.

This chain connects TRBV2 to TRBJ1-1; possible D gene TRBD1, 5 bases. Germline loops: CDR1 SNHLY, CDR2 FYNNEI. V was shortened by 6 bases and J by 4 bases, with 15 bases between the two germline ends. The CDR3 has 14 amino acids. The CDR3 nucleotides are TGTGCCAGCAGAGCCATAGGGGCCCCCACTGAAGCTTTCTTT. It specifies CASRAIGAPTEAFF.

The V call is TRBV29-1, the J call TRBJ2-7; D gene uncertain. Trimming stripped 4 bases from V and 2 bases from J, with 9 bases between. Per germline, CDR1 SQVTM and CDR2 ANQGSEA. The CDR3 loop spans 12 amino acids. CDR3 residues: CSVGVQPYEQYF. For the CDR3, the DNA is TGCAGCGTTGGGGTTCAGCCCTACGAGCAGTACTTC.

In nucleotides, the CDR3 is TGTGCCAGCAGCCGGACCGGGACAGGGGCTTACGAGCAGTACTTC. Translation gives CASSRTGTGAYEQYF. The chain employs TRBV9 and TRBJ2-7; 10 nucleotides align to TRBD1. V trimming: 4 bases; J trimming: 4 bases; junction bases outside the gene matches: 8. The germline V gene has CDR1 SGDLS and CDR2 YYNGEE. This CDR3 contains 15 residues.

This clone appeared a single time. The V call is TRBV19, the J call TRBJ1-1, with TRBD1 identical over 8 bases. The CDR3 is made up of 14 amino acids. With 6 bases clipped from V and 0 bases from J, the junction kept 3 bases outside the gene matches. Germline V gives CDR1 LNHDA, CDR2 SQIVND (reference sequence). CDR3 protein: CASRKTGVNTEAFF. The DNA of the CDR3 is TGTGCCAGTAGGAAGACAGGGGTGAACACTGAAGCTTTCTTT.

This rearrangement joins TRBV11-3 to TRBJ1-2; D is ambiguous. The CDR3 contains 13 residues. CDR1 and CDR2 from the germline V gene are SGHNT and YENEEA. Trimming removed 5 bases from V and 1 base from J, with 8 bases in between. This CDR3 is CASSQDGNYGYTF. The DNA for the CDR3 is TGTGCCAGCAGCCAGGACGGTAACTATGGCTACACCTTC.

Regarding this clone: This CDR3 is also generated by other DNA sequences in the sample. The chain couples TRBV5-1 to TRBJ2-7; D possibly corresponds to TRBD1 (6 bases). This CDR3 is 14 amino acids long. Germline V gene sequence: CDR1 SGHRS, CDR2 YFSETQ. Trimming removed 0 bases at V and 2 bases at J, with 9 bases between. In nucleotides, the CDR3 is TGCGCCAGCAGCTTGGGGACAGCCGCCTACGAGCAGTACTTC. It translates to CASSLGTAAYEQYF.

The rearrangement joins TRBV2 to TRBJ2-5; D is ambiguous. This CDR3 spans 13 amino acids. In germline, CDR1 is SNHLY, CDR2 FYNNEI. Trimming shortened V by 8 bases and J by 0 bases, and 10 bases separated the two germline ends. The CDR3 spells CASLSLYQETQYF. The CDR3 DNA reads as TGTGCCAGCTTAAGCCTGTACCAAGAGACCCAGTACTTC.

The rearrangement uses TRBV4-1 and TRBJ2-7; 8 bases line up with TRBD1. The CDR3 runs to 18 residues. Unmatched junction bases numbered 11, after V lost 0 bases and J lost 1 base. In germline, CDR1 is MGHRA, CDR2 YSYEKL. This CDR3 is CASSQDLSRGQASYEQYF. CDR3 nucleotides: TGCGCCAGCAGCCAAGATCTGAGTCGGGGACAGGCATCCTACGAGCAGTACTTC.

This clone showed up just once. The sample has other DNA sequences that encode this CDR3 too. The genes are TRBV28 and TRBJ1-5, with D unresolved. Germline V gene data show CDR1 as MDHEN and CDR2 as SYDVKM. CDR3 length: 12 residues. Between the trimmed V and J ends, which lost 6 bases and 2 bases, there was a span of 5 bases. CDR3 in amino acids: CASRRGNQPQHF. CDR3 DNA sequence: TGTGCCAGCAGGCGCGGCAATCAGCCCCAGCATTTT.

This clone was seen repeatedly, ten times or more. V usage is TRBV5-4 and J usage is TRBJ2-5; 10 bases agree with TRBD2. After removal of 4 bases from V and 0 bases from J, the junction contained 9 bases not matched to a gene. This CDR3 region has 17 residues. Per the germline V gene, CDR1 is SGHNT and CDR2 is YYREEE (reference sequence). The CDR3 region has the DNA TGTGCCAGCAGCAGGTGGGGACTAGCGTCGTACCAAGAGACCCAGTACTTC. Residues: CASSRWGLASYQETQYF.

The chain links TRBV6-5 to TRBJ1-2; D ambiguous. This CDR3 has 15 amino acids. V was cut by 6 bases and J by 3 bases, with 17 bases left in between. Per the germline V gene, CDR1 is MNHEY and CDR2 is SVGAGI. CDR3 sequence (DNA): TGTGCCAGCAGGCTCACCGACGGTCAGTACTATGGCTACACCTTC. As protein: CASRLTDGQYYGYTF.

This clone has only one observation. This chain uses TRBV14 with TRBJ2-4; D uncertain. From germline, CDR1 is SGHDN and CDR2 FVKESK. The V gene lost 4 bases and the J gene lost 0 bases, with 4 bases spanning the gap. The CDR3 sequence is 13 residues long. The CDR3 nucleotides read TGTGCCAGCAGCCGGACAGCCAAAAACATTCAGTACTTC. Translated, it gives CASSRTAKNIQYF.

A single count supports this clone. The chain is built from TRBV11-3 and TRBJ2-2; 10 bases map to TRBD1. Germline V gene data show CDR1 as SGHNT and CDR2 as YENEEA. The V segment lost 5 bases and the J segment 4 bases; nucleotides outside the gene matches: 4. This CDR3 has 15 amino acids. The DNA for the CDR3 is TGTGCCAGCAGCCCACGGACAGGGGGCACCGGGGAGCTGTTTTTT. Translated, it gives CASSPRTGGTGELFF.

The chain recombines TRBV4-3 with TRBJ2-7, with D perhaps TRBD2 (5 bases). The V end was cut by 0 bases, the J end by 0 bases, with 9 bases between. This CDR3 is built from 15 residues. CDR1 LGHNA and CDR2 YSLEER come from the germline V gene. The CDR3 DNA reads TGCGCCAGCAGCCAAGATCAGCGGAGCTCCTACGAGCAGTACTTC. Encoded protein: CASSQDQRSSYEQYF.

The V and J genes are TRBV11-2 and TRBJ2-2; D gene ambiguous. V was cut by 5 bases and J by 1 base, with 11 bases left in between. The CDR3 is 15 amino acids. CDR1 SGHAT and CDR2 FQNNGV come from the germline V gene. The CDR3 DNA reads as TGTGCCAGCAGCCGATCGACAATGAACACCGGGGAGCTGTTTTTT. This sequence encodes CASSRSTMNTGELFF.

In the case of this clone: This same CDR3 is encoded by further DNA sequences in the sample. The chain is built from TRBV6-5 and TRBJ2-5; possibly TRBD1 or TRBD2 for D (5 bases each). V was clipped by 0 bases and J by 5 bases, with 7 bases between them. CDR1 and CDR2 from the germline V gene are MNHEY and SVGAGI. The CDR3 is made up of 13 amino acids. CDR3 sequence: CASSYSGTETQYF. In DNA, the CDR3 is TGTGCCAGCAGTTACTCGGGGACGGAGACCCAGTACTTC.

CDR3 region: CASSFGTGGTDTQYF. The CDR3 DNA follows: TGTGCCAGCAGTTTCGGGACAGGGGGCACAGATACGCAGTATTTT. The chain uses TRBV6-1 and TRBJ2-3; TRBD1 matches at 10 bases. Germline V gene lookup returns CDR1 MNHNS and CDR2 SASEGT. The CDR3 length is 15 residues. The V segment lost 5 bases and the J segment 1 base; nucleotides outside the gene matches: 3.